Described below is a single T cell receptor (beta chain) sequence and its context. The data are from a study of blood T cell repertoires in COVID-19. Overall study: Nucleic acid was either cDNA or gDNA, and it came from T cells, B-cell-depleted T cells, or PBMCs.

Under the authors' procedure: Reference gene primer amplification in the assay estimated nucleated cell counts. Libraries were prepared by immunoSEQ multiplex PCR; TCRdb keeps only in-frame clonotypes and omits some of them. The V and J calls and clone size are taken from that table; D and trimming were inferred from the DNA. The data contain roughly 200,000 clones, around 81% of them singletons. CDR1 is LNHDA, CDR2 SQIVND, per germline (reference sequence). Unmatched junction bases numbered 12, after V lost 6 bases and J lost 4 bases. CDR3 size: 16 residues. Seattle researchers signed up patients amid active infection and tracked them longitudinally.

This receptor was identified in a woman between 40 and 55 years old with COVID-19, enrolled during active disease. The sample comprised peripheral blood. The chain recombines TRBV19 with TRBJ1-2, with 9 bases fitting TRBD1. This CDR3 reads CASSSSGTGLSYGYTF. CDR3 in DNA: TGTGCCAGTAGCTCATCTGGGACAGGGTTAAGCTATGGCTACACCTTC.